Shown below are 10 T cell receptor beta chains from a single sample sequenced in a study of regulatory dendritic cells for organ transplantation. Sorted T cells were CFSE-labeled and cultured four to five days with allogeneic regulatory or mature dendritic cells at 1:10. Repertoires were generated with immunoSEQ multiplex PCR, while TCRdb's copy carries only in-frame clones and drops some. The profile shows 15,000 to 20,000 clones, more than 60% of them singletons. Antigen specificity for these receptors is unknown. Material for sequencing was memory CD4+ T cells from blood cultured with regulatory dendritic cells. Subset given: CD45RO+ memory T cells. These receptors all come from a human donor in good health.

The J gene is TRBJ2-1, the V gene TRBV5-4; 8 positions agree with TRBD1. Germline V CDR1 and CDR2: SGHNT, YYREEE (reference sequence). There are 19 residues in the CDR3. J was trimmed by 0 bases and V by 6 bases; bases with no gene match: 17. CDR3 coding DNA: TGTGCCAGCACCGGCCTCCTTAGACAGGGGACAAGCTCCTACAATGAGCAGTTCTTC. It yields the protein CASTGLLRQGTSSYNEQFF.

V and J are TRBV7-9 and TRBJ2-7; D unresolved. The CDR3 consists of 14 residues. CDR1 is SEHNR, CDR2 FQNEAQ, per germline (reference sequence). Trimming stripped 4 bases from V and 2 bases from J, with 12 bases between. CDR3 in amino acids: CASSSGVRTYEQYF. The CDR3 region has the DNA TGTGCCAGCAGCTCCGGAGTCAGGACCTACGAGCAGTACTTC.

This chain links TRBV2 with TRBJ2-1; 7 bases match TRBD1. V shed 8 bases, J shed 8 bases, and the junction held 12 bases outside the gene matches. This CDR3 has 14 residues. The germline CDR1 and CDR2 sequences are SNHLY and FYNNEI. The CDR3 region has the DNA TGTGCCAGCGTGACGAGGTTGACAGGGTATGAGCAGTTCTTC. This translates into CASVTRLTGYEQFF. Full variable domain (missing parts from reference TRBV2 and TRBJ2-1): EPEVTQTPSHQVTQMGQEVILRCVPISNHLYFYWYRQILGQKVEFLVSFYNNEISEKSEIFDDQFSVERPDGSNFTLKIRSTKLEDSAMYFCASVTRLTGYEQFFGPGTRLTVL.

The gene calls are TRBV6-1 and TRBJ1-3; D remains unclear. CDR3 length: 16 amino acids. V was shortened by 3 bases and J by 3 bases, with 15 bases between the two germline ends. The germline CDR1 and CDR2 sequences are MNHNS and SASEGT. The CDR3 DNA reads TGTGCCAGCAGTGATTCCGAAACGGAGCGTGGAAACACCATATATTTT. This translates into CASSDSETERGNTIYF.

The rearrangement uses TRBV7-2 and TRBJ1-3, with D possibly TRBD1 on 6 matching bases. The CDR3 contains 15 residues. Trimming took 4 bases from V and 1 from J, leaving 11 bases between them. The germline V gene encodes CDR1 SGHTA and CDR2 FQGNSA. Here the CDR3 DNA reads TGTGCCAGCAGCTCCGAGACAGGTTCTGGAAACACCATATATTTT. This gives the protein CASSSETGSGNTIYF.

The genes are TRBV19 and TRBJ2-5; 8 bases are a match to TRBD2. The CDR3 length is 13 residues. V gave up 4 bases and J gave up 5 bases; unmatched junction bases: 3. Germline CDR1 LNHDA, CDR2 SQIVND (reference sequence). The CDR3 nucleotides read TGTGCCAGTAGTAGGGCTAGCGGGGAGACCCAGTACTTC. It is translated as CASSRASGETQYF.

This sequence joins TRBV5-4 and TRBJ2-3; no definite D call. Deletions cut 1 base from V and 6 bases from J, with 3 bases between. The CDR3 length is 11 residues. Per the germline V gene, CDR1 is SGHNT and CDR2 is YYREEE (reference sequence). In DNA form, the CDR3 reads TGTGCCAGCAGCTTGTCCGATACGCAGTATTTT. Its protein is CASSLSDTQYF.

This clone was detected once. The rearrangement joins TRBV28 to TRBJ1-3; D is undetermined. V gave up 7 bases and J gave up 2 bases, with 9 bases separating them. This CDR3 spans 13 amino acids. CDR1 is MDHEN and CDR2 is SYDVKM in the germline V gene. CDR3 in amino acids: CASNGEAGNTIYF. DNA for the CDR3: TGTGCCAGCAATGGGGAAGCTGGAAACACCATATATTTT.

The V call is TRBV27, the J call TRBJ1-3; D is unresolved. There are 15 residues in the CDR3. The V gene lost 6 bases and the J gene lost 0 bases, with 12 bases spanning the gap. Germline CDR1 and CDR2: MNHEY and SMNVEV (reference sequence). Written as DNA, the CDR3 is TGTGCCAGCAGCCCTACGAGAGACTCTGGAAACACCATATATTTT. Translation gives CASSPTRDSGNTIYF.

The V and J genes are TRBV6-1 and TRBJ1-5; D might be TRBD1 (6 bases). The CDR3 contains 14 residues. Trimming took off 6 bases at V and 6 bases at J, with 15 bases between the two ends. CDR1 and CDR2 from the germline V gene are MNHNS and SASEGT. This chain's CDR3 is CASRGGGSGQPQHF. CDR3 DNA: TGTGCCAGCAGAGGAGGGGGGTCGGGTCAGCCCCAGCATTTT.